This T cell receptor beta chain comes out of a study of blood T cell repertoires in COVID-19. Study summary: Specimens from acute and convalescent COVID-19 originated in the United States, Italy and Spain. In each case, the material was cDNA or gDNA derived from T cells, B-cell-depleted T cells, or PBMCs.

CDR1 SGHNT and CDR2 YYREEE come from the germline V gene (reference sequence). V lost 4 bases to trimming and J lost 6 bases; unmatched junction nucleotides: 4. This CDR3 contains 15 residues. Here immunoSEQ multiplex PCR was the method, and the copy in TCRdb shows in-frame clones only, minus some. The table has 95,000 to 150,000 clones, around 76% seen once. The TCR comes from a man in his 60s with acute or convalescent COVID-19. The source material was peripheral blood. The chain combines TRBV5-4 with TRBJ2-3, with TRBD2 identical over 14 bases. As DNA, the CDR3 is TGTGCCAGCAGCGGACTAGCGGGGGGATCTGATACGCAGTATTTT. Its translation is CASSGLAGGSDTQYF.